These 13 T cell receptor beta chains share one sample of origin, sequenced in a study of CD8+ T cells in alopecia areata. It was cDNA, reverse transcribed from extracted RNA, that served as the sequencing template. Profiling relied on immunoSEQ multiplex PCR, and the TCRdb table lists in-frame clones only, not all of them. The sample holds some 240,000 clones, around 62% seen once. Source: CD4+ T cells sorted from blood, taken at week 0. These receptors were collected from a human donor with alopecia areata.

The rearrangement links TRBV5-1 to TRBJ1-1, with D tentatively TRBD1 (5 bases). This CDR3 is 13 amino acids long. Germline V lookup: CDR1 SGHRS, CDR2 YFSETQ. V lost 0 bases, J lost 7 bases, and 10 bases lay in between. CDR3 DNA sequence: TGCGCCAGCAGCTTGGAGTGGGGGATTGAAGCTTTCTTT. It specifies CASSLEWGIEAFF.

Only a few counts were recorded for this clone. This chain connects TRBV2 to TRBJ1-4, with a tentative D call TRBD1 (6 bases). The length of the CDR3 is 15 residues. Germline-derived CDR1 and CDR2 are SNHLY and FYNNEI. The germline V and J ends were trimmed by 7 bases and 0 bases, with 12 bases remaining between them. In nucleotides, the CDR3 is TGTGCCAGCAAGGGGGGCTGGACAACTAATGAAAAACTGTTTTTT. Translated: CASKGGWTTNEKLFF.

This clone was recorded a few times. The chain links TRBV5-6 to TRBJ2-3; D is unclear. Germline loops: CDR1 SGHDT, CDR2 YYEEEE. Trimming stripped 1 base from V and 2 bases from J, with 8 bases between. The CDR3 has 14 residues. In DNA, the CDR3 is TGTGCCAGCAGCTTGCGGACGCACACAGATACGCAGTATTTT. This sequence encodes CASSLRTHTDTQYF.

The chain couples TRBV5-5 to TRBJ2-7, with a possible D match to TRBD1 (5 bases). The germline V gene has CDR1 SGHKS and CDR2 YYEKEE (reference sequence). This CDR3 is 12 amino acids long. Trimming pared 5 bases from V and 3 bases from J, leaving 9 bases between. The CDR3: CASSQGFYEQYF. DNA of the CDR3: TGTGCCAGCAGTCAGGGTTTCTACGAGCAGTACTTC.

The genes are TRBV30 and TRBJ1-2; no reliable D call. The CDR3 covers 13 residues. Germline V gene lookup returns CDR1 GTSNPN and CDR2 SVGIG (reference sequence). V was pared by 0 bases and J by 8 bases, with 13 bases between. CDR3 nucleotide sequence: TGTGCCTGGAGTGTAGGTAACAGCCTGGGCTACACCTTC. This sequence encodes CAWSVGNSLGYTF.

The chain's CDR3 is CASSVLGLGAEAFF. CDR3 coding DNA: TGTGCCAGCAGTGTTCTAGGGCTTGGCGCTGAAGCTTTCTTT. The V call is TRBV2, the J call TRBJ1-1; no reliable D call. The V gene lost 4 bases and the J gene lost 6 bases, with 15 bases spanning the gap. This CDR3 is built from 14 residues. Per the germline V gene, CDR1 is SNHLY and CDR2 is FYNNEI.

This sequence joins TRBV19 and TRBJ1-2; D is undetermined. CDR3 size: 12 residues. Per the germline V gene, CDR1 is LNHDA and CDR2 is SQIVND (reference sequence). V lost 5 bases, J lost 4 bases, and 8 bases lay in between. CDR3 sequence: CASSGGGYGYTF. DNA for the CDR3: TGTGCCAGTAGTGGAGGAGGCTATGGCTACACCTTC.

This clone has a handful of counts. This chain uses TRBV14 with TRBJ1-1, with D uncertain. The CDR3 runs 14 residues. V lost 1 base and J 5 bases, leaving 11 bases between the germline ends. In germline, CDR1 is SGHDN, CDR2 FVKESK. DNA of the CDR3: TGTGCCAGCAGCCAAGCTGCGGGCGAGACTGAAGCTTTCTTT. This gives the protein CASSQAAGETEAFF.

The sample holds a few counts of this clone. The chain has TRBV10-3 and TRBJ1-1; D not certain. Trimming stripped 1 base from V and 2 bases from J, with 2 bases between. CDR1 is ENHRY and CDR2 is SYGVKD in the germline V gene. CDR3 length: 12 amino acids. The CDR3 region has the DNA TGTGCCATCAGTGAGTTCAACACTGAAGCTTTCTTT. Residues: CAISEFNTEAFF.

The genes are TRBV5-1 and TRBJ2-3, with 9 bases that match TRBD1. Germline V gives CDR1 SGHRS, CDR2 YFSETQ. Trimming took 3 bases from V and 3 from J; bases not matched to a gene: 5. CDR3 length: 15 amino acids. Here the CDR3 DNA reads TGCGCCAGCAGCTACGGACAGGGGCGAACAGATACGCAGTATTTT. This codes for CASSYGQGRTDTQYF.

The V gene is TRBV27, the J gene TRBJ2-5; no definite D call. The germline V gene encodes CDR1 MNHEY and CDR2 SMNVEV (reference sequence). The CDR3 has 12 amino acids. V lost 6 bases and J lost 5, with 10 bases in between. DNA for the CDR3: TGTGCCAGCAGCCCTAACGGGGAGACCCAGTACTTC. The encoded protein is CASSPNGETQYF.

This clone was counted a few times. The chain is built from TRBV30 and TRBJ2-7; D call uncertain. In germline, CDR1 is GTSNPN, CDR2 SVGIG (reference sequence). V was trimmed by 0 bases and J by 3 bases, leaving 12 bases between them. This CDR3 is built from 14 residues. CDR3 loop: CAWSVGQVNYEQYF. CDR3 DNA sequence: TGTGCCTGGAGTGTAGGCCAGGTGAACTACGAGCAGTACTTC.

There are a few counts of this clone. The rearrangement links TRBV10-3 to TRBJ2-1, with 11 positions matching TRBD2. The CDR3 runs to 14 residues. The germline V gene has CDR1 ENHRY and CDR2 SYGVKD. V lost 4 bases and J lost 8; bases outside the gene matches: 4. The CDR3 reads CAISGLAGGDEQFF. The CDR3 region has the DNA TGTGCCATCAGTGGGCTAGCGGGAGGAGATGAGCAGTTCTTC.